This section outlines one TCR beta chain sequence together with its context. What antigen it recognizes has not been identified. No qualities accompany the bases; no much larger clone lies one base away. This record comes from a study of CD8 T cells in Susac syndrome (dated by TCRdb to about 2019). Regarding the research as a whole: Among the Susac syndrome patients who were sequenced, clinically active disease was present in six and clinical remission was observed in under ten. At blood withdrawal, Susac syndrome patients were either therapy-naive, taking corticosteroids (in some cases with IVIg as well), or taking IVIg alone. Whether CD8+ T cell activation and differentiation in Susac syndrome was antigen driven was tested using repertoire sequencing.

Peripheral blood CD8+ and CD4+ T cells from healthy donors, Susac syndrome patients and multiple sclerosis patients were profiled by high-throughput TCR beta sequencing. The Susac syndrome patients fulfilled recently defined diagnostic criteria for definite or probable disease. Bulk CD8+ and CD4+ T cells were purified by magnetic negative isolation, whereas CD8+ TEMRA cells were enriched by FACS. Blood was drawn into EDTA tubes, processed within 24 hours, and PBMCs were isolated by density gradient centrifugation. PBMCs intended for TCR sequencing were cryopreserved in liquid nitrogen and were subsequently thawed in a 37 degrees C water bath. A purity of at least 90% was achieved for sorted or isolated CD4+, CD8+ and CD8+ TEMRA cells. Taken from the germline V gene, the CDR1 and CDR2 loops are SGHVS and FQNEAQ. Trimming leaves V shorter by 1 base and J shorter by 9 bases, with the junction holding 0 bases beyond the gene matches. From the cysteine up to the phenylalanine, the CDR3 has a length of 12 residues. Only CDR3 DNA remains: 36 bases, in frame from the first base.

What the authors observed across the whole study: The number of individuals in the TCR sequencing and HLA analysis was acknowledged as relatively small. In patients with Susac syndrome, the CD4+ T cell repertoire showed no detectable clonal expansion.

RNA was extracted with the RNeasy kit and roughly 0.5 to 1 ug was reverse transcribed using random hexamers. TCR beta CDR3 regions were amplified with the immunoSEQ multiplex PCR assay covering 54 Vbeta and 13 Jbeta segments. To correct PCR amplification bias, a synthetic template baseline was used for both primer optimization and computational correction. Per the authors' processing: Only productive sequences were kept, with reads annotated to V, D and J genes according to IMGT and analyzed in immunoSEQ Analyzer. To calculate clonality, Shannon entropy was normalized by log2 of the number of productive unique sequences and then subtracted from one. Public and private clones were assessed among the 100 most prevalent clones of each patient and control. A clone was defined as Susac-specific if it was absent from the healthy and MS cohorts, from over a thousand published viral clones and from other ImmuneACCESS disease sequences. The public reads were reanalyzed by TCRdb: fastp trimming at Q25, MiXCR alignment, in-frame beta chains only. Rows are combined by CDR3 protein, so each entry shows the most common genes and DNA. TCRdb's processing, not the authors' own work, is the source of the V and J calls. This sample comprises more than 150,000 distinct CDR3 sequences, 85% to 95% of them detected only once. The ten largest account for roughly 0.16% of the sample.

The chain is assembled from TRBV7-8 and TRBJ2-4, with TRBD2 identical over 7 junction bases. Sequenced material: CD4+ T cells from PBMCs. The clonotype comes from a human donor with Susac syndrome. The DNA reads TGTGCCAGCAGCTTAGGGGAGGGCATTCAGTACTTC. It is translated as CASSLGEGIQYF. With all but the CDR3 taken from the reference TRBV7-8 and TRBJ2-4 genes, the full variable domain is: GAGVSQSPRYKVAKRGQDVALRCDPISGHVSLFWYQQALGQGPEFLTYFQNEAQLDKSGLPSDRFFAERPEGSVSTLKIQRTQQEDSAVYLCASSLGEGIQYFGAGTRLSVL.